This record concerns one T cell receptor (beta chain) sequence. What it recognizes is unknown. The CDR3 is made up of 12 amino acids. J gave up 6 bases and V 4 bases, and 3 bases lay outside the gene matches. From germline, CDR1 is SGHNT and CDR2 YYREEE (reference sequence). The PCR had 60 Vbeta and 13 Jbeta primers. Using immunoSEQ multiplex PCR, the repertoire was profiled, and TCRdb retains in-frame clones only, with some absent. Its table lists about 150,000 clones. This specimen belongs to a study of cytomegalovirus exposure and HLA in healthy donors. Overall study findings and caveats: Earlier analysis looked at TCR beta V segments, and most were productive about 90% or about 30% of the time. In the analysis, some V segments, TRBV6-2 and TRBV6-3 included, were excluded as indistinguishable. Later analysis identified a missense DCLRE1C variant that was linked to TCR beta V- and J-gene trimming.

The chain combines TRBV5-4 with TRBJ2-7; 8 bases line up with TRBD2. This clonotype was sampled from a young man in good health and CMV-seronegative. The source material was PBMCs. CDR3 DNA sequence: TGTGCCAGCAGCCTTGGGACTAGCGAGCAGTACTTC. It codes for CASSLGTSEQYF.